Shown below are 15 T cell receptor beta chains from a single sample sequenced in a study of T cell changes during pregnancy in multiple sclerosis (dated by TCRdb to the late 2010s). Libraries were made using the immunoSEQ multiplex PCR assay. TCRdb obtained this table from immuneACCESS and retained in-frame rearrangements with V and J assigned. These tables miss some clones; where compared with another copy, unresolved V genes account for less than half of the shortfall, and the remainder is unexplained. This sample lists approximately 97,000 clones; 90% were detected once. The ten largest clones take up just over 0.75% of the sample. This specimen consisted of peripheral blood, obtained in the second trimester of pregnancy. These receptors originate from a female donor in good health, enrolled as a control in a pregnancy study.

The J gene is TRBJ1-6, the V gene TRBV27; TRBD1 might be the D (5 bases). The CDR3 is 17 amino acids. Germline V gene data show CDR1 as MNHEY and CDR2 as SMNVEV (reference sequence). V lost 8 bases, J lost 9 bases, and 26 bases lay in between. This CDR3 is CASRGQGGRRGSSPLHF. The CDR3 region has the DNA TGTGCCAGCCGGGGTCAGGGAGGTCGTCGAGGCAGTTCACCCCTCCACTTT.

The chain recombines TRBV28 with TRBJ2-7; 8 bases fit TRBD1. After removal of 5 bases from V and 3 bases from J, the junction contained 0 bases not matched to a gene. Germline V gene lookup returns CDR1 MDHEN and CDR2 SYDVKM. The CDR3 runs 12 residues. The CDR3 reads CASSDRGYEQYF. CDR3 in DNA: TGTGCCAGCAGTGACAGGGGCTACGAGCAGTACTTC.

The J gene is TRBJ1-2, the V gene TRBV19; 10 bases line up with TRBD1. CDR3 size: 15 residues. The J segment lost 4 bases and the V segment lost 9 bases, leaving 11 bases of the junction unmatched. Per the germline V gene, CDR1 is LNHDA and CDR2 is SQIVND (reference sequence). The CDR3 here is CASRDRGSLSYGYTF. CDR3 nucleotide sequence: TGTGCCAGCAGGGACAGGGGTAGTTTAAGCTATGGCTACACCTTC.

This clone occurred a few times. This chain links TRBV7-2 with TRBJ2-1; tentative D call: TRBD2 (6 bases). The CDR3 loop spans 15 amino acids. The V end lost 2 bases, the J end lost 4 bases, and 12 bases lay between the germline ends. Germline V gene sequence: CDR1 SGHTA, CDR2 FQGNSA. The CDR3: CASSLLGGGYNEQFF. The CDR3 DNA is TGTGCCAGCAGCTTATTGGGAGGTGGATACAATGAGCAGTTCTTC. Full variable domain (missing parts from reference TRBV7-2 and TRBJ2-1): GAGVSQSPSNKVTEKGKDVELRCDPISGHTALYWYRQSLGQGLEFLIYFQGNSAPDKSGLPSDRFSAERTGGSVSTLTIQRTQQEDSAVYLCASSLLGGGYNEQFFGPGTRLTVL.

The chain carries TRBV7-9 and TRBJ1-6; 10 positions agree with TRBD1. V lost 5 bases and J lost 9; bases outside the gene matches: 10. The germline V gene encodes CDR1 SEHNR and CDR2 FQNEAQ (reference sequence). The CDR3 runs to 16 residues. CDR3 in amino acids: CASSPRDRGGGSPLHF. The CDR3 nucleotides read TGTGCCAGCAGCCCTCGGGACAGGGGAGGTGGTTCACCCCTCCACTTT. The whole variable domain, remainder taken from reference TRBV7-9 and TRBJ1-6, is DTGVSQNPRHKITKRGQNVTFRCDPISEHNRLYWYRQTLGQGPEFLTYFQNEAQLEKSRLLSDRFSAERPKGSFSTLEIQRTEQGDSAMYLCASSPRDRGGGSPLHFGNGTRLTVT.

This clone came up a few times. The chain has TRBV5-1 and TRBJ1-3; D uncertain. V dropped 4 bases and J dropped 0 bases, with 8 bases sitting between them. Germline V CDR1 and CDR2: SGHRS, YFSETQ. The CDR3 runs to 14 residues. DNA of the CDR3: TGCGCCAGCAGCCTACAGAGCTCTGGAAACACCATATATTTT. Amino acids: CASSLQSSGNTIYF.

The rearrangement links TRBV30 to TRBJ1-1, with no clear D. V was trimmed by 7 bases and J by 1 base, leaving 10 bases between them. This CDR3 comprises 12 residues. Per the germline V gene, CDR1 is GTSNPN and CDR2 is SVGIG (reference sequence). CDR3 sequence: CASDTANTEAFF. CDR3 DNA: TGTGCCTCGGATACAGCGAACACTGAAGCTTTCTTT.

The chain has TRBV6-6 and TRBJ2-1; a weak D match, TRBD2 (5 bases). This CDR3 comprises 15 residues. The germline V gene encodes CDR1 MNHNY and CDR2 SVGAGI (reference sequence). Deletions cut 4 bases from V and 10 bases from J, with 20 bases between. The CDR3 bases are TGTGCCAGCAGTTTTCCATCCAGCGGCCTTGGCGAGCAGTTCTTC. Translating gives CASSFPSSGLGEQFF.

The V and J genes are TRBV9 and TRBJ2-3; perhaps TRBD2 as D (6 bases). Germline V CDR1 and CDR2: SGDLS, YYNGEE. This CDR3 spans 15 amino acids. Trimming cost V 0 bases and J 4 bases, with 12 bases left between them. The CDR3 DNA is TGTGCCAGCAGCGTAGCTACGGCGGGACCAGATACGCAGTATTTT. Amino acid sequence: CASSVATAGPDTQYF.

The genes are TRBV10-3 and TRBJ2-5; 8 nucleotides line up with TRBD1. This CDR3 region has 16 residues. Germline CDR1 is ENHRY and CDR2 is SYGVKD. With V trimmed by 0 bases and J by 3 bases, 6 bases remained unmatched. CDR3 in DNA: TGTGCCATCAGTGAGTCGCCAGGGGGCTTCGAAGAGACCCAGTACTTC. Protein sequence: CAISESPGGFEETQYF.

The chain links TRBV25-1 to TRBJ2-7; TRBD1 agrees at 10 bases. V lost 5 bases, J lost 0 bases, and 1 base stayed unmatched. The CDR3 is made up of 14 amino acids. From germline, CDR1 is MGHDK and CDR2 SYGVNS. CDR3 region: CASSRTGGSYEQYF. The CDR3 nucleotides are TGTGCCAGCAGTAGGACAGGGGGCTCCTACGAGCAGTACTTC.

In its sample, this clone was seen once. This chain joins TRBV6-6 and TRBJ1-6; TRBD1 agrees at 8 bases. V lost 2 bases and J lost 7; bases outside the gene matches: 4. There are 15 residues in the CDR3. Germline assignment: CDR1 MNHNY and CDR2 SVGAGI (reference sequence). For the CDR3, the DNA is TGTGCCAGCAGTTACAGTCGACAGGGGAATTCACCCCTCCACTTT. This encodes CASSYSRQGNSPLHF.

The chain combines TRBV5-1 with TRBJ2-7; TRBD2 matches at 8 bases. V lost 0 bases, J lost 4 bases, and 3 bases stayed unmatched. This CDR3 is built from 14 residues. CDR1 and CDR2 from the germline V gene are SGHRS and YFSETQ. The chain's CDR3 is CASSLVGGAYEQYF. CDR3 DNA: TGCGCCAGCAGCTTGGTCGGGGGGGCGTACGAGCAGTACTTC.

The genes are TRBV25-1 and TRBJ2-1; 9 nucleotides align to TRBD1. CDR3 length: 16 amino acids. V was pared by 6 bases and J by 0 bases, with 6 bases of the junction left unmatched. Germline values: CDR1 MGHDK, CDR2 SYGVNS. The CDR3 nucleotides are TGTGCCAGCAGGGGACAGGGAGGAACCTCCTACAATGAGCAGTTCTTC. Its translation: CASRGQGGTSYNEQFF.

This chain joins TRBV18 and TRBJ2-2, with 7 bases fitting TRBD1. Germline CDR1 reads KGHSH; CDR2 reads LQKENI. The CDR3 is 15 residues long. The ends lost 6 bases at V and 4 bases at J; junction bases unmatched: 8. This CDR3 is CASSPTGAPTGELFF. The CDR3 DNA reads as TGTGCCAGCTCGCCCACAGGGGCTCCCACCGGGGAGCTGTTTTTT.